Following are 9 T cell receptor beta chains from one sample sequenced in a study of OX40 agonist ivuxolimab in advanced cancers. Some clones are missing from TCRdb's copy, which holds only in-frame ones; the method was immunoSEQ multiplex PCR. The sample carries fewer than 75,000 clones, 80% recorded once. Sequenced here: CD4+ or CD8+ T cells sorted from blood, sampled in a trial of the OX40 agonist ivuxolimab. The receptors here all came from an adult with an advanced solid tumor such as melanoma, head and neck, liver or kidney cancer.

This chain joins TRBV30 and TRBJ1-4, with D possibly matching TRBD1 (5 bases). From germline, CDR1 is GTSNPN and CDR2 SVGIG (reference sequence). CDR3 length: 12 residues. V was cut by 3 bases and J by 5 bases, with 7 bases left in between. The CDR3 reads CAWRWGNEKLFF. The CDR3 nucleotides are TGTGCCTGGAGGTGGGGGAATGAAAAACTGTTTTTT.

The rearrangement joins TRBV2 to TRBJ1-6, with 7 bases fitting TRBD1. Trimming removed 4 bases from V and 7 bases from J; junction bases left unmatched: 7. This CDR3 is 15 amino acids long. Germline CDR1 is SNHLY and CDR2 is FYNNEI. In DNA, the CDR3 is TGTGCCAGCAGTGCAACGGGACAGACGAATTCACCCCTCCACTTT. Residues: CASSATGQTNSPLHF.

The CDR3 region has the DNA TGTGCCAGCAGTGAAGCTGAAGACACTGAAGCTTTCTTT. It specifies CASSEAEDTEAFF. This rearrangement joins TRBV6-1 to TRBJ1-1; D remains unclear. The CDR3 has 13 amino acids. CDR1 and CDR2 (germline): MNHNS, SASEGT. Trimming removed 0 bases from V and 3 bases from J, with 5 bases in between.

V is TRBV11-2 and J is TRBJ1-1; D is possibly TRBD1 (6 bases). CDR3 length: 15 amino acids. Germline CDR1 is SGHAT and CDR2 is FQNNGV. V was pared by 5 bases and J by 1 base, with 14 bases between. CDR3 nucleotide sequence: TGTGCCAGCAGCCCCTGGCCGGGACAGAACACTGAAGCTTTCTTT. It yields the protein CASSPWPGQNTEAFF. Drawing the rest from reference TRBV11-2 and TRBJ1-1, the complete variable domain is EAGVAQSPRYKIIEKRQSVAFWCNPISGHATLYWYQQILGQGPKLLIQFQNNGVVDDSQLPKDRFSAERLKGVDSTLKIQPAKLEDSAVYLCASSPWPGQNTEAFFGQGTRLTVV.

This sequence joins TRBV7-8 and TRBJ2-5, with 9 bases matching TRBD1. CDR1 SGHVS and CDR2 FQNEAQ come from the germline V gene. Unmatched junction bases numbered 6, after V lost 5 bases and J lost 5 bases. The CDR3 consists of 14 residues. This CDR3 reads CASSQGQGGETQYF. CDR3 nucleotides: TGTGCCAGCAGCCAGGGACAGGGAGGTGAGACCCAGTACTTC.

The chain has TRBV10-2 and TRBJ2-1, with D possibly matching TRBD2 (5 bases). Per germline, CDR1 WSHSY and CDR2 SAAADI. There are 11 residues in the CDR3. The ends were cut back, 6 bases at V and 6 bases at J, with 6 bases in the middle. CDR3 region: CASRDSNEQFF. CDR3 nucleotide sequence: TGCGCCAGCAGGGACTCCAATGAGCAGTTCTTC.

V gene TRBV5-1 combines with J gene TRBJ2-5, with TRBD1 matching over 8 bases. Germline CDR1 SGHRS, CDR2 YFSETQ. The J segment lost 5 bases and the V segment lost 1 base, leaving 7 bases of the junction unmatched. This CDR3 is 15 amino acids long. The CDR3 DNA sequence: TGCGCCAGCAGCTTGTCGTCTGACAGGGGCGAGACCCAGTACTTC. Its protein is CASSLSSDRGETQYF.

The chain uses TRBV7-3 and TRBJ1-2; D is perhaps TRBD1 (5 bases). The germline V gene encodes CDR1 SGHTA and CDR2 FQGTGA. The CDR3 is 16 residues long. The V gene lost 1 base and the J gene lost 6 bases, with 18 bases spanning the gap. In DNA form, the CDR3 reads TGTGCCAGCAGCTTAATTGGTCCAGGGTTTAAGGATGGCTACACCTTC. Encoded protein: CASSLIGPGFKDGYTF.

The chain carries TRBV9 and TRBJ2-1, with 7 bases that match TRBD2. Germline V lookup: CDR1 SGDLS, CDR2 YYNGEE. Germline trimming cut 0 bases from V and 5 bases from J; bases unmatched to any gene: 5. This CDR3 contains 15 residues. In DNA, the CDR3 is TGTGCCAGCAGCGTAGACGGGAGGATGGACAATGAGCAGTTCTTC. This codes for CASSVDGRMDNEQFF.